The 20 T cell receptor beta chains below come from one sample, sequenced in a study of CD8 T cells in Susac syndrome. Random hexamers were used to reverse transcribe an amount of roughly 0.45 to 1 ug RNA. TCRdb passed the immunoSEQ multiplex PCR reads through MiXCR, listing each CDR3 protein once. The top ten clones hold approximately 0.09% of a sample with about 200,000 distinct CDR3 sequences, 90% to 95% of them seen once. Sequencing was performed on CD4+ T cells from PBMCs. The receptors here all came from a human donor with Susac syndrome.

The chain combines TRBV19 with TRBJ1-3; no firm D call. V gave up 5 bases and J gave up 0 bases, with 14 bases separating them. CDR3 length: 16 amino acids. Germline V gives CDR1 LNHDA, CDR2 SQIVND (reference sequence). CDR3 nucleotides: TGTGCCAGTAGTGCAGAGAAACAGCTCTCTGGAAACACCATATATTTT. This translates into CASSAEKQLSGNTIYF.

The rearrangement links TRBV18 to TRBJ2-6; possibly TRBD1 or TRBD2 for D (5 bases each). The germline gives CDR1 KGHSH, CDR2 LQKENI. The CDR3 totals 16 residues. Deletions cut 1 base from V and 0 bases from J, with 7 bases between. The CDR3 sequence: CASSPRGSSGANVLTF. As DNA, the CDR3 is TGTGCCAGCTCACCACGGGGGAGCTCTGGGGCCAACGTCCTGACTTTC.

This chain uses TRBV19 with TRBJ1-5, with 7 positions matching TRBD1. The V and J ends lost 7 bases and 5 bases, in that order; junction bases with no gene match: 17. This CDR3 spans 17 amino acids. From germline, CDR1 is LNHDA and CDR2 SQIVND (reference sequence). The CDR3 protein is CASTLNHHRDSDQPQHF. DNA for the CDR3: TGTGCCAGTACCCTAAACCATCATAGGGACAGTGATCAGCCCCAGCATTTT.

The rearrangement uses TRBV30 and TRBJ1-2; D perhaps matches TRBD1 (5 bases). In germline, CDR1 is GTSNPN, CDR2 SVGIG (reference sequence). Trimming took off 0 bases at V and 4 bases at J, with 9 bases between the two ends. CDR3 size: 13 residues. In nucleotides, the CDR3 is TGTGCCTGGAGTGTATCAGGGATCTATGGCTACACCTTC. Protein: CAWSVSGIYGYTF.

The rearrangement uses TRBV2 and TRBJ2-3; 8 bases line up with TRBD1. The V and J ends lost 6 bases and 3 bases, in that order; junction bases with no gene match: 8. Germline V lookup: CDR1 SNHLY, CDR2 FYNNEI. The CDR3 is 15 residues long. For the CDR3, the DNA is TGTGCCAGCAGCGCGGACAGGGCGCGAACAGATACGCAGTATTTT. It codes for CASSADRARTDTQYF.

V and J are TRBV14 and TRBJ2-5, with no clear D. CDR1 is SGHDN, CDR2 FVKESK, per germline. V shed 1 base and J shed 4 bases, with 13 bases lying between them. The CDR3 length is 15 residues. DNA for the CDR3: TGTGCCAGCAGCCAAGTTCCTAGAAGTGGAGAGACCCAGTACTTC. This translates into CASSQVPRSGETQYF.

The CDR3 protein is CASSLAGTGSRGDGYTF. CDR3 nucleotide sequence: TGTGCCAGCAGCTTAGCCGGGACAGGGTCCCGAGGTGATGGCTACACCTTC. V is TRBV7-9 and J is TRBJ1-2; 9 nucleotides agree with TRBD1. CDR3 size: 17 residues. The V and J ends lost 0 bases and 6 bases, in that order; junction bases with no gene match: 11. The germline CDR1 and CDR2 sequences are SEHNR and FQNEAQ (reference sequence).

The V call is TRBV21-1, the J call TRBJ2-5; the table assigns TRBD2, which was not confirmed against the DNA. TRBV21-1 is flagged as a pseudogene. The CDR3 contains 17 residues. In DNA, the CDR3 is TGTGCCAGCAGCAAAGCGCTCAGCGGGGGGTGGCAAGAGACCCAGTACTTC. Translating gives CASSKALSGGWQETQYF.

This rearrangement joins TRBV20-1 to TRBJ2-5; D not resolved. The CDR3 is 11 residues long. V gave up 5 bases and J gave up 5 bases, with 9 bases separating them. Germline V lookup: CDR1 DFQATT, CDR2 SNEGSKA (reference sequence). Here the CDR3 DNA reads TGCAGTGCTCGGGTGTGGGAGACCCAGTACTTC. Its protein is CSARVWETQYF.

The chain combines TRBV6-1 with TRBJ2-1; 12 bases agree with TRBD2. The CDR3 totals 15 residues. Unmatched junction bases numbered 7, after V lost 6 bases and J lost 7 bases. Germline values: CDR1 MNHNS, CDR2 SASEGT. The CDR3 spells CASSPRTSGVNEQFF. The CDR3 coding sequence is TGTGCCAGCAGCCCTCGGACTAGCGGGGTGAATGAGCAGTTCTTC.

This clonotype was recorded once. J is TRBJ2-7 and V is TRBV20-1, with 14 bases matching TRBD2. CDR1 DFQATT and CDR2 SNEGSKA come from the germline V gene (reference sequence). The CDR3 runs 17 residues. J gave up 5 bases and V 7 bases, and 16 bases lay outside the gene matches. This CDR3 is CSGTGLAGGMIPHEQYF. The CDR3 DNA follows: TGCAGTGGCACTGGACTAGCGGGAGGCATGATACCCCACGAGCAGTACTTC.

This clonotype was seen just once. The chain recombines TRBV15 with TRBJ1-2; D is uncertain. Germline loops: CDR1 LNHNV, CDR2 YYDKDF (reference sequence). CDR3 size: 14 residues. Trimming shortened V by 5 bases and J by 2 bases, and 12 bases separated the two germline ends. The CDR3 sequence: CATSPGQLNYGYTF. CDR3 coding DNA: TGTGCCACCAGCCCTGGGCAACTAAACTATGGCTACACCTTC.

J is TRBJ2-7 and V is TRBV28; D unclear. CDR1 is MDHEN and CDR2 is SYDVKM in the germline V gene. Between the trimmed V and J ends, which lost 7 bases and 0 bases, there was a span of 7 bases. CDR3 size: 12 residues. CDR3 amino acids: CASMGYSYEQYF. The CDR3 nucleotides are TGTGCCAGCATGGGGTACTCCTACGAGCAGTACTTC.

This chain uses TRBV19 with TRBJ1-1, with D perhaps TRBD1 (5 bases). The V and J ends lost 3 bases and 5 bases respectively, with 10 bases between them. This CDR3 has 13 amino acids. Germline V gene lookup returns CDR1 LNHDA and CDR2 SQIVND (reference sequence). The CDR3 bases are TGTGCCAGTAGTATTGGGGCGAGGACTGAAGCTTTCTTT. This translates into CASSIGARTEAFF. The full variable domain, its missing parts supplied by reference TRBV19 and TRBJ1-1, is DGGITQSPKYLFRKEGQNVTLSCEQNLNHDAMYWYRQDPGQGLRLIYYSQIVNDFQKGDIAEGYSVSREKKESFPLTVTSAQKNPTAFYLCASSIGARTEAFFGQGTRLTVV.

The chain links TRBV6-5 to TRBJ1-2; TRBD1 matches at 7 bases. V shed 4 bases, J shed 8 bases, and the junction held 7 bases outside the gene matches. CDR3 size: 13 residues. Germline-derived CDR1 and CDR2 are MNHEY and SVGAGI. The CDR3 nucleotides read TGTGCCAGCAGTTCCAAGACAGGGCAGGGCTACACCTTC. This translates into CASSSKTGQGYTF.

The chain has TRBV5-1 and TRBJ2-3; TRBD1 aligns across 10 bases. Germline CDR1 SGHRS, CDR2 YFSETQ. V was clipped by 2 bases and J by 6 bases; unmatched bases: 9. The CDR3 totals 16 residues. CDR3 sequence (DNA): TGCGCCAGCAGCTTAACGACAGGGGGCGCGGGGGATACGCAGTATTTT. It is translated as CASSLTTGGAGDTQYF.

The gene calls are TRBV19 and TRBJ1-2, with 9 bases that match TRBD1. Germline trimming cut 10 bases from V and 6 bases from J; bases unmatched to any gene: 15. The CDR3 runs to 15 residues. CDR1 and CDR2 from the germline V gene are LNHDA and SQIVND (reference sequence). The CDR3 region has the DNA TGTGCCACCCGACCGGGACAGGGTGTTTATCATGGCTACACCTTC. This codes for CATRPGQGVYHGYTF.

The chain is built from TRBV27 and TRBJ1-1; 7 bases are a match to TRBD1. V gave up 7 bases and J gave up 1 base; unmatched junction bases: 9. Per the germline V gene, CDR1 is MNHEY and CDR2 is SMNVEV (reference sequence). The CDR3 covers 15 residues. In DNA, the CDR3 is TGTGCCAGCAAGATAAATAGACAGGGGAACACTGAAGCTTTCTTT. It codes for CASKINRQGNTEAFF.

The chain has TRBV5-1 and TRBJ2-7, with D tentatively TRBD1 (6 bases). V lost 0 bases and J 6 bases, leaving 7 bases between the germline ends. Germline loops: CDR1 SGHRS, CDR2 YFSETQ. The CDR3 consists of 12 residues. CDR3 loop: CASSLDRAEQYF. The DNA for the CDR3 is TGCGCCAGCAGCTTGGACAGGGCCGAGCAGTACTTC.

The rearrangement uses TRBV5-6 and TRBJ2-5, with a possible D match to TRBD2 (5 bases). In germline, CDR1 is SGHDT, CDR2 YYEEEE. V lost 2 bases and J lost 3, with 17 bases in between. This CDR3 is 16 amino acids long. CDR3 DNA sequence: TGTGCCAGCAGCTTCCCGATAGGGAGCCTTGAAGAGACCCAGTACTTC. Protein sequence: CASSFPIGSLEETQYF.